Presented here are 6 T cell receptor beta chains from one specimen sequenced in a study of T cells in narcolepsy. Sequencing used immunoSEQ multiplex PCR; TCRdb keeps in-frame clones, though not all of them. The sample has 25,000 to 30,000 clones, approximately 80% seen once; the top ten hold around 0.98%. The sequencing input was memory (CD45RA-) CD4+ T cells from blood. These receptors were obtained from a human donor in good health.

This sequence joins TRBV12-5 and TRBJ1-2; 7 bases agree with TRBD1. The CDR3 sequence is 17 residues long. In germline, CDR1 is LGHNT, CDR2 FRNRAP. Germline trimming cut 7 bases from V and 1 base from J; bases unmatched to any gene: 15. CDR3 protein: CASAVERRGPDNYGYTF. The CDR3 nucleotides are TGTGCTAGTGCCGTAGAGAGGAGGGGGCCAGATAACTATGGCTACACCTTC. The entire variable domain, with the rest obtained from reference TRBV12-5 and TRBJ1-2, is as follows: DARVTQTPRHKVTEMGQEVTMRCQPILGHNTVFWYRQTMMQGLELLAYFRNRAPLDDSGMPKDRFSAEMPDATLATLKIQPSEPRDSAVYFCASAVERRGPDNYGYTFGSGTRLTVV.

The chain couples TRBV11-2 to TRBJ1-1; weak D call: TRBD1 (5 bases). The CDR3 consists of 13 residues. V was cut by 6 bases and J by 1 base, with 9 bases left in between. Per the germline V gene, CDR1 is SGHAT and CDR2 is FQNNGV. The CDR3 nucleotides read TGTGCCAGCAGGGGCGGGACGAACACTGAAGCTTTCTTT. It yields the protein CASRGGTNTEAFF.

The count of this clone is one. The chain has TRBV6-6 and TRBJ1-2; 9 nucleotides align to TRBD1. Germline CDR1 and CDR2: MNHNY and SVGAGI (reference sequence). CDR3 length: 13 residues. Trimming removed 10 bases from V and 4 bases from J; junction bases left unmatched: 7. Written as DNA, the CDR3 is TGTGCCACTCCAGGGACAGGGACCTATGGCTACACCTTC. Amino acid sequence: CATPGTGTYGYTF.

The chain carries TRBV1 and TRBJ1-2. TRBV1 is a known pseudogene. The CDR3 length is 16 residues. CDR3 in amino acids: CTSSQPNPNVFYGYTF. In nucleotides, the CDR3 is TGCACCAGCAGCCAACCCAACCCCAATGTATTTTATGGCTACACCTTC.

The chain joins TRBV27 to TRBJ2-1; the D is unclear. The CDR3 is 12 amino acids. V lost 4 bases and J 10 bases, leaving 11 bases between the germline ends. The V gene's germline CDR1 is MNHEY and CDR2 SMNVEV (reference sequence). In DNA form, the CDR3 reads TGTGCCAGCAGTTCCTCGAGCCCAGAGCAGTTCTTC. It translates to CASSSSSPEQFF.

The rearrangement joins TRBV19 to TRBJ1-2; D is possibly TRBD1 (6 bases). This CDR3 has 17 amino acids. The germline V and J ends were trimmed by 5 bases and 7 bases, with 26 bases remaining between them. Germline assignment: CDR1 LNHDA and CDR2 SQIVND (reference sequence). The CDR3: CASSAYQKGTLGGGYTF. Here the CDR3 DNA reads TGTGCCAGTAGTGCCTACCAGAAAGGGACTCTAGGGGGTGGCTACACCTTC.